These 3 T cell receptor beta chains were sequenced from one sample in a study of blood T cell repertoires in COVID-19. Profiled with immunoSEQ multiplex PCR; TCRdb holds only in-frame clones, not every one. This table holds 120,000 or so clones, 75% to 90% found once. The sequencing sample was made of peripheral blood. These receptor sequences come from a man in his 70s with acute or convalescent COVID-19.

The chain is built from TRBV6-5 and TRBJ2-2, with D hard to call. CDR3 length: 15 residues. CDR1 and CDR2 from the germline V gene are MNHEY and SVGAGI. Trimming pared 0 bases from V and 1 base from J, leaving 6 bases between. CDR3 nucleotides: TGTGCCAGCAGTTACTCTCCAGGGAACACCGGGGAGCTGTTTTTT. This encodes CASSYSPGNTGELFF.

CDR3 coding DNA: TGTGCCAGCAGTGAGGCCTCTGGGGCCAACGTCCTGACTTTC. This translates into CASSEASGANVLTF. The rearrangement links TRBV6-4 to TRBJ2-6; D remains ambiguous. V lost 3 bases, J lost 0 bases, and 3 bases lay in between. Germline loops: CDR1 MRHNA, CDR2 SNTAGT. The CDR3 loop spans 14 amino acids.

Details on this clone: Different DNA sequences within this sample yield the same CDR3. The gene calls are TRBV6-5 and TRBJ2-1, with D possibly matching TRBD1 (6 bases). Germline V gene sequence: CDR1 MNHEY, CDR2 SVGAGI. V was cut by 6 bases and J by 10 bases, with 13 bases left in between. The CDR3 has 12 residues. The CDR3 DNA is TGTGCCAGCAGACCAAGGCAGGGGGAGCAGTTCTTC. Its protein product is CASRPRQGEQFF.